This T cell receptor (beta chain) was sequenced in a study of post-analysis software for immune sequencing data. Study context: Disease courses included relapsing-remitting, secondary progressive and progressive-relapsing multiple sclerosis.

TCR beta libraries were prepared from cDNA with unique molecular identifiers. TCRdb re-derived calls from the PCR reads in MiXCR, one entry per CDR3 protein. The table lists about 540,000 distinct CDR3 sequences, roughly 34% of them singletons. The study's findings and limits: Roughly 5 TRBV segments (TRBV5-6, TRBV5-1 and TRBV20-1 among them) occurred more frequently in patients than in controls. Significantly decreased normalized Chao1 diversity was recorded for multiple sclerosis patients relative to controls.

This clonotype was counted ten times or more. Its antigen is undetermined. Germline-derived CDR1 and CDR2 are MNHEY and SVGAGI. This CDR3 is 12 amino acids long. V shed 10 bases and J 4 bases; nucleotides not matched to a gene: 4. The sample consisted of blood. The receptor comes from a girl aged 2-17 years with multiple sclerosis. V usage is TRBV6-5 and J usage is TRBJ1-5, with 7 bases that match TRBD1. The CDR3 loop reads CATRQGNQPQHF. CDR3 sequence (DNA): TGTGCCACTCGACAGGGAAATCAGCCCCAGCATTTT.